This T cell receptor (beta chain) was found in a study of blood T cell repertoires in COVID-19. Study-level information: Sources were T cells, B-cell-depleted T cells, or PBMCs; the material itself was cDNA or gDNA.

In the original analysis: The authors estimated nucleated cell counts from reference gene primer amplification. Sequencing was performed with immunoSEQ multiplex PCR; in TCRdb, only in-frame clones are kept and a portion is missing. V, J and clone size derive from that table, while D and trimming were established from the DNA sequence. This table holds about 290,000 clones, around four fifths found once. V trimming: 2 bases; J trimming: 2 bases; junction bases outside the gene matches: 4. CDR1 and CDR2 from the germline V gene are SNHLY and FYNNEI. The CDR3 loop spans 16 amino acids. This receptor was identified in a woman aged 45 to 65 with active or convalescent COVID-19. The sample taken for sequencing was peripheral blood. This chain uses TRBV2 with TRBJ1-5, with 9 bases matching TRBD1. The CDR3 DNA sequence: TGTGCCAGCAGTGAATGGGACAGGGACGGCAATCAGCCCCAGCATTTT. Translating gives CASSEWDRDGNQPQHF.